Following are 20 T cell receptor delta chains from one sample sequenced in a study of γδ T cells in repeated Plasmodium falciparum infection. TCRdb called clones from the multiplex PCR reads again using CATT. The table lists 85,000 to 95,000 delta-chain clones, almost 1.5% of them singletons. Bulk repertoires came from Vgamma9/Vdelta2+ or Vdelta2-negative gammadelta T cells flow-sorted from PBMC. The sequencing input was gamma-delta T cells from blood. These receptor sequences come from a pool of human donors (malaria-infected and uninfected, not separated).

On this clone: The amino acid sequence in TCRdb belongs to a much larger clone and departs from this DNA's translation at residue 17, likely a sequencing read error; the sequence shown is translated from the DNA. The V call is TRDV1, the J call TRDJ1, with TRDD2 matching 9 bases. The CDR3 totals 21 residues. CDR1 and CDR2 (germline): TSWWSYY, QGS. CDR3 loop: CALGKPSYWRRDPSDTGKLIF. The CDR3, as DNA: TGTGCTCTTGGGAAACCTTCCTACTGGAGGCGTGATCCGTCTGACACCGGTAAACTCATCTTT.

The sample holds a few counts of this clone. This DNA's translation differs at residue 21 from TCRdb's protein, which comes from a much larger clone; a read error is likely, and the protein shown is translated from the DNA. CDR3 in DNA: TGTGCTCTTGGGGAACTAGTGTCCTACCGTCCTACGACGGCGTACTGGGTCCCCGATAAACGCATCTTT. Translation gives CALGELVSYRPTTAYWVPDKRIF. The V gene call reads TRDV1; no J gene was called; TRDD3 is the table's D call, not checked against the DNA. Germline CDR1 and CDR2: TSWWSYY and QGS. This CDR3 contains 23 residues.

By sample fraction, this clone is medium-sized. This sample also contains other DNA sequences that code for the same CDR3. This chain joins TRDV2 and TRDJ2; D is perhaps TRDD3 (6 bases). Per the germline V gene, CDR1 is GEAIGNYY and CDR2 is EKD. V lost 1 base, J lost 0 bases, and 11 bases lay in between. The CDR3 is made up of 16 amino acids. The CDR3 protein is CACDTKGEALTAQLFF. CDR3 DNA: TGTGCCTGTGACACGAAGGGGGAAGCTTTGACAGCACAACTCTTCTTT.

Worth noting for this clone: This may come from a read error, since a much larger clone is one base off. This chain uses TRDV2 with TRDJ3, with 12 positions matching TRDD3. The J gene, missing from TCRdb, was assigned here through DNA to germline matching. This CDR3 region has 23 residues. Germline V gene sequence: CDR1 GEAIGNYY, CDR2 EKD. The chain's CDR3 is CACDTVPSLGDTLSSWDTRQMFF. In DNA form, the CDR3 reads TGTGCCTGTGACACAGTCCCATCGCTGGGGGATACGCTCAGCTCCTGGGACACTCGACAGATGTTTTTC.

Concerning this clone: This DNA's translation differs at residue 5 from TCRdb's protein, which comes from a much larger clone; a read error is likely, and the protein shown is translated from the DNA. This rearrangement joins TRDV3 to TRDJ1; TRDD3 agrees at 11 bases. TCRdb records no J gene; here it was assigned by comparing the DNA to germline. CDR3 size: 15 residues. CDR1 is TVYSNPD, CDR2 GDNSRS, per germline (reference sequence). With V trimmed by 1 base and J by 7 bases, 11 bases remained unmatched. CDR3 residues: CAFNSNWGIKSKLIF. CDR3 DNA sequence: TGTGCCTTTAACTCCAACTGGGGGATAAAAAGTAAACTCATCTTT. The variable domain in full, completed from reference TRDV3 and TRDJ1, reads CDKVTQSSPDQTVASGSEVVLLCTYDTVYSNPDLFWYRIRPDYSFQFVFYGDNSRSEGADFTQGRFSVKHILTQKAFHLVISPVRTEDSATYYCAFNSNWGIKSKLIFGKGTRVTVEP.

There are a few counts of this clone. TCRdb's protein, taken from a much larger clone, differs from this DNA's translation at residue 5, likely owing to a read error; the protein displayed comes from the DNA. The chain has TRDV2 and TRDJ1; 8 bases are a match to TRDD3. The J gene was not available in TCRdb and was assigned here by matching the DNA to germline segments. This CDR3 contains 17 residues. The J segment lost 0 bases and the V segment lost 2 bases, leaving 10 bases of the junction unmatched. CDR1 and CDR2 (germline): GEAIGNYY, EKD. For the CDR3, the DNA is TGTGCCTGTGACATCCTAGCCCGGGGGGATAACACCGATAAACTCATCTTT. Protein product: CACDILARGDNTDKLIF.

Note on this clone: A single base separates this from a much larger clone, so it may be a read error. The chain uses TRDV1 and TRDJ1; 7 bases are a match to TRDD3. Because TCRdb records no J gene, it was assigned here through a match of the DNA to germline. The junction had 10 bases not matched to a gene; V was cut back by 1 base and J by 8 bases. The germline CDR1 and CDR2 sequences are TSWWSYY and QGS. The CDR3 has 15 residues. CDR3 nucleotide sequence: TGTGCTCTTGGGGAACCCCCTGGGGGGTACTTAAAACTCATCTTT. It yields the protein CALGEPPGGYLKLIF.

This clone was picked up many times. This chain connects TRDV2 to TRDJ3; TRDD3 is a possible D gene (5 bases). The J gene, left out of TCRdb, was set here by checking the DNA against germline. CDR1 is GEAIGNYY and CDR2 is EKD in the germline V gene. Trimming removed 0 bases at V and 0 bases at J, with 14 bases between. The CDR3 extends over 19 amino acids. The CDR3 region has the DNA TGTGCCTGTGACACCGCTGGGTTCGCCAGCTCCTGGGACACCCGACAGATGTTTTTC. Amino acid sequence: CACDTAGFASSWDTRQMFF.

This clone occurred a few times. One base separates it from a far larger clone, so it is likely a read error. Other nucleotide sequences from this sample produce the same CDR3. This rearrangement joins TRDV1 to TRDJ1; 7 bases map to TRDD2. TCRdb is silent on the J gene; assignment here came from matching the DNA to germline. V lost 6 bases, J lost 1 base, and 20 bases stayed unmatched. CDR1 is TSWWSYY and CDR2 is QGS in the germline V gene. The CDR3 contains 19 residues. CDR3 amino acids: CALGDSLSYGGHPTDKLIF. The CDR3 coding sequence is TGTGCTCTTGGAGATTCCCTTTCCTACGGAGGACACCCCACCGATAAACTCATCTTT.

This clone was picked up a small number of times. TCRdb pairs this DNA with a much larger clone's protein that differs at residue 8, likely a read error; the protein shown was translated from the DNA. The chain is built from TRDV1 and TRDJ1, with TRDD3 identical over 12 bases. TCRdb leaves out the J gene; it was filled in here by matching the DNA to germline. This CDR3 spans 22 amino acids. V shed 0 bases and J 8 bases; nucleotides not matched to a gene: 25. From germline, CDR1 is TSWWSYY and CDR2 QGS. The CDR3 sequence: CALGELRPLPGFWGIRSGKLIF. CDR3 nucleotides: TGTGCTCTTGGGGAACTAAGGCCCCTTCCTGGTTTCTGGGGGATACGCTCGGGAAAACTCATCTTT.

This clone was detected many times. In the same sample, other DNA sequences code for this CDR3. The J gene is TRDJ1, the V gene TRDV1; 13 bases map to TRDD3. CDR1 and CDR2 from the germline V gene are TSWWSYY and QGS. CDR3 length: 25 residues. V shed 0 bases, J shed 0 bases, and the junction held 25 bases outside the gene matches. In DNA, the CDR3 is TGTGCTCTTGGGGAACTCGATTTCCCGAATGGCCTGTACTGGGGGATACGGCCGGACACCGATAAACTCATCTTT. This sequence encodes CALGELDFPNGLYWGIRPDTDKLIF.

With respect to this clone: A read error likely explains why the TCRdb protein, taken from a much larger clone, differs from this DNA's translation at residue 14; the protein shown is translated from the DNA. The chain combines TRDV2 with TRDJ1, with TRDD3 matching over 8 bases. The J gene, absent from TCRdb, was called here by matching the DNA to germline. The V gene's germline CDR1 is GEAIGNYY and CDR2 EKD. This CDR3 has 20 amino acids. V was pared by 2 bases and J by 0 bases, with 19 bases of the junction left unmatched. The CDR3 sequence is CACDKLGVTRQGSHTDKLIF. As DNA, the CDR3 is TGTGCCTGTGACAAACTGGGGGTTACCAGACAGGGGAGTCACACCGATAAACTCATCTTT.

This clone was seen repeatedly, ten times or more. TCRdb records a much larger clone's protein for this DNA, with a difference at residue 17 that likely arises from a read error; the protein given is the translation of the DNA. CDR3 loop: CALGGSFFLLMGIVTDELIF. DNA of the CDR3: TGTGCTCTTGGGGGGTCCTTTTTCCTACTCATGGGGATAGTAACCGATGAACTCATCTTT. V is TRDV1 and J is TRDJ1, with D possibly being TRDD2 or TRDD3 (7 bases each). Per the germline V gene, CDR1 is TSWWSYY and CDR2 is QGS. The CDR3 runs to 20 residues.

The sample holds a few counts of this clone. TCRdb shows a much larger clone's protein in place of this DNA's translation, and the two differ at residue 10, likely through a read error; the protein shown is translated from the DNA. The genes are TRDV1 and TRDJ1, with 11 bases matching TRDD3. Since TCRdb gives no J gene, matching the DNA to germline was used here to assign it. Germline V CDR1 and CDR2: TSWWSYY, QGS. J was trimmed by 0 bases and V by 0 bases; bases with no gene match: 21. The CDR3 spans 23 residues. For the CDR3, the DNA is TGTGCTCTTGGGGAACTAGCCTCCTCTACCCTGTACTGGGGGATAAAGTACACCGATAAACTCATCTTT. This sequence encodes CALGELASSTLYWGIKYTDKLIF.

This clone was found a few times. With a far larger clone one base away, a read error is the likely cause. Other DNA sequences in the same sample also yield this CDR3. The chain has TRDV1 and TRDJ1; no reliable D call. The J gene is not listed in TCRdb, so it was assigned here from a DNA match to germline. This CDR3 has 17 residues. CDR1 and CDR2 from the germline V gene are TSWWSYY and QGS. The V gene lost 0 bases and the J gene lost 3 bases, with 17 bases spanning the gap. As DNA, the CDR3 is TGTGCTCTTGGGGAACTCACAGCCCCTCTCTGTGCCGATAAACTCATCTTT. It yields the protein CALGELTAPLCADKLIF.

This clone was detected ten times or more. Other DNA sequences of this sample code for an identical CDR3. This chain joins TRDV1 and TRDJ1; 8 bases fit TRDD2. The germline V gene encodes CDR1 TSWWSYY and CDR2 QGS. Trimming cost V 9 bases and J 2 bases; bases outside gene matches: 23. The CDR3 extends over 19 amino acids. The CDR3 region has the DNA TGTGCTCTCGGGCCCCGAATCTTCCTACTTAAGGGATTAACCGATAAACTCATCTTT. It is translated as CALGPRIFLLKGLTDKLIF.

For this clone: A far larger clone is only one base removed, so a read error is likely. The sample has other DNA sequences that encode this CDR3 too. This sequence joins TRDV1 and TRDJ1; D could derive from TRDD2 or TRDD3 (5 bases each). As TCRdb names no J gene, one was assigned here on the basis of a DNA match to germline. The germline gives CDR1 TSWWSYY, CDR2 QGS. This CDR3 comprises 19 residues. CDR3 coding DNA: TGTGCCCTTGGGGCTAGTCCTAGGAGTGGCGGGGCTCTCACCGATAAACTCATCTTT. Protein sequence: CALGASPRSGGALTDKLIF.

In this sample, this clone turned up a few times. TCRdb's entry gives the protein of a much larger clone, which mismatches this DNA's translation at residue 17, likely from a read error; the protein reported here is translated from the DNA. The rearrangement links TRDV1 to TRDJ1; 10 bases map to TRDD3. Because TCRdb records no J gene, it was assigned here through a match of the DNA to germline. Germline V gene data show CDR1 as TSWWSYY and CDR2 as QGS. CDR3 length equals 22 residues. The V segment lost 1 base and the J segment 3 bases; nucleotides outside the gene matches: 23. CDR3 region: CALGEPPSGGDTRGRGADKLIF. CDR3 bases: TGTGCTCTTGGGGAACCCCCTTCGGGGGGGGATACGCGTGGACGAGGGGCCGATAAACTCATCTTT.

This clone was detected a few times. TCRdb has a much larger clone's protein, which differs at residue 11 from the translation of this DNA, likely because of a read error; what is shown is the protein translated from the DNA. In DNA, the CDR3 is TGTGCTCTTGGGGACTCACGCGGATGGGGGAAGGGAAAACTCATCTTT. It encodes CALGDSRGWGKGKLIF. The V gene is TRDV1, the J gene TRDJ1; 7 nucleotides match TRDD3. The J gene is absent in TCRdb and was assigned here via DNA matching to germline. Looked up from germline, CDR1 is TSWWSYY and CDR2 is QGS. This CDR3 has 16 amino acids. V dropped 3 bases and J dropped 8; count of bases not matched to a gene: 15.

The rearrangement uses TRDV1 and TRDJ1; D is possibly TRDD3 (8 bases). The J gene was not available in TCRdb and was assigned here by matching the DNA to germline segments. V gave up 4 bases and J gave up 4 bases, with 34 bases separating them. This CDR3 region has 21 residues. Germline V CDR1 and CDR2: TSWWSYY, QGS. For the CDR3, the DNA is TGTGCTCTTGGGGTTAGGCCTTCCTGCTGGGGGAAAGCCCTGTACATCGATAAACTCATCTTT. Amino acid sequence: CALGVRPSCWGKALYIDKLIF.